This T cell receptor beta chain originates from a study of shared clonotypes between healthy human individuals. The wider study: The donor group consisted of two women and three men, aged 18 to 49. Whole-study results and caveats: The naive CD4 repertoires of four donors were compared, and around 5% of clonotypes were shared. As a rule, naive subsets had a larger estimated richness than memory subsets.

As regards this clone: The antigen remains unidentified.

All donors qualified as healthy HIV-negative adults and had experienced no recent acute infections or vaccinations. CDR1 is LNHDA and CDR2 is SQIVND in the germline V gene (reference sequence). V dropped 3 bases and J dropped 6 bases, with 12 bases sitting between them. CDR3 length: 14 residues. TCRdb's table, derived via immunoSEQ multiplex PCR, lists solely in-frame clones and lacks some. The data contain about 770,000 clones, 72% of them seen just once; the ten biggest clones take up approximately 1.8%. The clonotype originates from a woman in her 30s in good health. Sequencing was carried out using memory CD4+ T cells sorted from blood. Subset of the sample: CD45RA-negative fraction. This rearrangement joins TRBV19 to TRBJ1-5, with a possible D match to TRBD1 (6 bases). CDR3 nucleotide sequence: TGTGCCAGTAGTATCGCAGGGGAGGCTCAGCCCCAGCATTTT. Translation gives CASSIAGEAQPQHF.